This TCR beta chain was sequenced during a study of cytomegalovirus exposure and HLA in healthy donors. The method was immunoSEQ multiplex PCR; TCRdb's version includes in-frame clones alone and lacks a portion of them. The sample lists 250,000 to 400,000 clones; around 90% were seen once. Notes on this clone: Its matching antigen is unknown.

The study drew the donors from its approximately 110-subject validation cohort, separate from the approximately 700-subject first cohort. General study findings and limits: Among TCR sequences, most were rare, though some public TCRs appeared in many donors. In vitro work confirmed that a few CMV-associated chains recognize CMV antigens. The classifier was said to identify cytomegalovirus status with high specificity and sensitivity.

Germline lookup yields CDR1 MGHDK and CDR2 SYGVNS. The CDR3 is made up of 16 amino acids. The junction had 11 bases not matched to a gene; V was cut back by 5 bases and J by 5 bases. What was sequenced was PBMCs. The chain is built from TRBV25-1 and TRBJ1-3, with 8 bases matching TRBD1. This clonotype originated in a woman in her thirties in good health and CMV-seropositive. The CDR3 region is CASSQASGGERNTIYF. CDR3 coding DNA: TGTGCCAGCAGTCAAGCATCAGGGGGCGAGCGAAACACCATATATTTT.